Listed here are 24 T cell receptor beta chains from one sample, sequenced in a study of Ad26.COV2.S vaccination and SARS-CoV-2 variants. The treatment is: roughly 20 received Ad26.COV2.S at low or high dose, single or two shots; roughly five received placebo; per-sample allocation not given. Day 63 following the first vaccine or placebo injection was when the samples were taken. Assay used: immunoSEQ multiplex PCR; TCRdb lists only in-frame clones, some missing. The top ten hold under 2% of the sample, which has about 460,000 clones, 70% to 90% seen once. The source was peripheral blood, collected in a trial of Ad26.COV2.S vaccine versus placebo. The receptor set was obtained from a person between 18 and 65 years old who received the Ad26.COV2.S COVID-19 vaccine or a placebo.

This chain links TRBV2 with TRBJ2-1, with TRBD2 matching 10 bases. The CDR3 loop spans 16 amino acids. Germline CDR1 and CDR2: SNHLY and FYNNEI. V shed 5 bases, J shed 8 bases, and the junction held 12 bases outside the gene matches. The CDR3 here is CASSPLSGRSIDEQFF. The CDR3 DNA reads as TGTGCCAGCAGTCCCCTTAGCGGGAGGTCTATCGATGAGCAGTTCTTC.

This chain uses TRBV5-1 with TRBJ2-7; no clear D. The CDR3 runs to 13 residues. V was shortened by 2 bases and J by 0 bases, with 6 bases between the two germline ends. The germline V gene encodes CDR1 SGHRS and CDR2 YFSETQ. CDR3: CASSFTHSYEQYF. CDR3 nucleotide sequence: TGCGCCAGCAGCTTTACCCACTCCTACGAGCAGTACTTC.

V usage is TRBV18 and J usage is TRBJ2-7; 7 bases fit TRBD1. Germline CDR1 and CDR2: KGHSH and LQKENI. Trimming took 0 bases from V and 3 from J; bases not matched to a gene: 5. The CDR3 is 15 amino acids. The CDR3 protein is CASSPPGTVSYEQYF. For the CDR3, the DNA is TGTGCCAGCTCACCACCGGGGACAGTTAGCTACGAGCAGTACTTC. Full variable domain (outside the CDR3, taken from reference TRBV18 and TRBJ2-7): NAGVMQNPRHLVRRRGQEARLRCSPMKGHSHVYWYRQLPEEGLKFMVYLQKENIIDESGMPKERFSAEFPKEGPSILRIQQVVRGDSAAYFCASSPPGTVSYEQYFGPGTRLTVT.

A remark on this clone: Compared with germline, one end of the junction differs, possibly owing to a read error. This rearrangement joins TRBV7-6 to TRBJ1-5; perhaps TRBD1 as D (5 bases). Looked up from germline, CDR1 is SGHVS and CDR2 is FNYEAQ. This CDR3 has 10 amino acids. The CDR3 sequence is CASSLGDCYF. For the CDR3, the DNA is TGTGCCAGCAGCTTGGGGGACTGTTATTTT.

The chain employs TRBV7-2 and TRBJ1-2; D gene unclear. V was pared by 9 bases and J by 7 bases, with 3 bases between. Germline CDR1 is SGHTA and CDR2 is FQGNSA. The CDR3 loop spans 8 amino acids. The CDR3 bases are TGTGCCAGAAGTGGCTACACCTTC. Amino acid sequence: CARSGYTF.

This clone was seen only once. V usage is TRBV7-9 and J usage is TRBJ1-6, with 9 nucleotides matching TRBD1. The CDR3 loop spans 15 amino acids. In germline, CDR1 is SEHNR, CDR2 FQNEAQ (reference sequence). Unmatched junction bases numbered 8, after V lost 5 bases and J lost 9 bases. CDR3 sequence reads: CASSQVGTGTSPLHF. In DNA, the CDR3 is TGTGCCAGCAGCCAAGTTGGGACAGGGACTTCACCCCTCCACTTT.

The chain employs TRBV6-5 and TRBJ2-3; 8 bases match TRBD1. V trimming: 2 bases; J trimming: 5 bases; junction bases outside the gene matches: 6. The CDR3 consists of 15 residues. Germline V gene data show CDR1 as MNHEY and CDR2 as SVGAGI. The CDR3 region is CASSYATGGGDTQYF. The CDR3 bases are TGTGCCAGCAGTTACGCAACAGGGGGTGGAGATACGCAGTATTTT.

The rearrangement joins TRBV6-6 to TRBJ1-3; D uncertain. CDR1 MNHNY and CDR2 SVGAGI come from the germline V gene (reference sequence). This CDR3 has 20 amino acids. Trimming cost V 6 bases and J 1 base, with 28 bases left between them. CDR3 DNA sequence: TGTGCCAGCAGCCTCGTCGAACCCCGCTTTGTGTCCCCTTCTGGAAACACCATATATTTT. Translated: CASSLVEPRFVSPSGNTIYF.

V gene TRBV25-1 combines with J gene TRBJ1-2; D is ambiguous. Trimming removed 3 bases from V and 3 bases from J, with 8 bases in between. CDR3 size: 13 residues. The germline V gene has CDR1 MGHDK and CDR2 SYGVNS. CDR3 sequence reads: CASSEAGYYGYTF. CDR3 coding DNA: TGTGCCAGCAGTGAGGCCGGCTACTATGGCTACACCTTC.

This sequence joins TRBV5-1 and TRBJ2-1; TRBD2 matches at 10 bases. The CDR3 loop spans 17 amino acids. Germline V gene lookup returns CDR1 SGHRS and CDR2 YFSETQ. The V gene end was trimmed by 0 bases and the J gene end by 0 bases; junction bases not matched to a gene: 3. The CDR3 loop is CASSLESSGSSYNEQFF. CDR3 in DNA: TGCGCCAGCAGCTTGGAGTCTAGCGGGAGCTCCTACAATGAGCAGTTCTTC.

V is TRBV7-9 and J is TRBJ2-1, with 7 bases lining up with TRBD2. V gave up 1 base and J gave up 6 bases; unmatched junction bases: 9. The germline V gene has CDR1 SEHNR and CDR2 FQNEAQ (reference sequence). This CDR3 is 16 amino acids long. CDR3 DNA sequence: TGTGCCAGCAGCTTAGAGGGCGGGAGTTTCAGCAATGAGCAGTTCTTC. It codes for CASSLEGGSFSNEQFF.

The V call is TRBV19, the J call TRBJ2-1; 11 bases map to TRBD2. V lost 5 bases, J lost 9 bases, and 9 bases stayed unmatched. This CDR3 is built from 15 residues. The V gene's germline CDR1 is LNHDA and CDR2 SQIVND (reference sequence). The CDR3 loop is CASSFLAGGRGEQFF. CDR3 bases: TGTGCCAGTAGTTTTCTAGCGGGGGGCCGGGGTGAGCAGTTCTTC.

In its sample, this clone was seen a few times. The rearrangement joins TRBV5-1 to TRBJ2-7, with a possible D match to TRBD1 (5 bases). V was clipped by 3 bases and J by 1 base, with 8 bases between them. The CDR3 has 13 amino acids. The V gene's germline CDR1 is SGHRS and CDR2 YFSETQ. The CDR3 DNA reads TGCGCCAGCAGCTCGACAGAATCCTACGAGCAGTACTTC. Amino acid sequence: CASSSTESYEQYF. Full variable domain (missing parts from reference TRBV5-1 and TRBJ2-7): KAGVTQTPRYLIKTRGQQVTLSCSPISGHRSVSWYQQTPGQGLQFLFEYFSETQRNKGNFPGRFSGRQFSNSRSEMNVSTLELGDSALYLCASSSTESYEQYFGPGTRLTVT.

This rearrangement joins TRBV5-4 to TRBJ1-3, with 7 bases fitting TRBD1. CDR1 is SGHNT, CDR2 YYREEE, per germline (reference sequence). The trim removed 2 bases at V and 6 bases at J, leaving 5 bases unmatched. The CDR3 is 14 residues long. CDR3 bases: TGTGCCAGCAGCTTCGGGACAGACCCAAACACCATATATTTT. Protein: CASSFGTDPNTIYF.

This chain links TRBV10-3 with TRBJ2-2; 8 nucleotides align to TRBD1. The trim removed 3 bases at V and 2 bases at J, leaving 8 bases unmatched. Germline V gives CDR1 ENHRY, CDR2 SYGVKD. The length of the CDR3 is 17 residues. The CDR3 sequence: CAISDLNRGVNTGELFF. The CDR3 region has the DNA TGTGCCATCAGTGATCTGAACAGGGGGGTTAACACCGGGGAGCTGTTTTTT.

The CDR3 loop is CASTLLPGGTEAFF. DNA of the CDR3: TGTGCCAGTACCCTCCTCCCTGGGGGTACTGAAGCTTTCTTT. The rearrangement uses TRBV19 and TRBJ1-1, with TRBD1 as a possible D gene (5 bases). The CDR3 length is 14 residues. Germline assignment: CDR1 LNHDA and CDR2 SQIVND (reference sequence). Trimming shortened V by 7 bases and J by 5 bases, and 17 bases separated the two germline ends.

V gene TRBV6-5 combines with J gene TRBJ1-3, with a tentative D call TRBD1 (6 bases). Germline assignment: CDR1 MNHEY and CDR2 SVGAGI. Trimming shortened V by 6 bases and J by 0 bases, and 12 bases separated the two germline ends. This CDR3 is 15 amino acids long. Here the CDR3 DNA reads TGTGCCAGCAGGCCCGCGGACAGCTCTGGAAACACCATATATTTT. As protein: CASRPADSSGNTIYF.

The chain recombines TRBV5-1 with TRBJ1-1; 8 bases agree with TRBD1. CDR3 length: 15 amino acids. After removal of 4 bases from V and 1 base from J, the junction contained 6 bases not matched to a gene. Germline CDR1 reads SGHRS; CDR2 reads YFSETQ. The CDR3 region is CASSLGTGSNTEAFF. CDR3 sequence (DNA): TGCGCCAGCAGCCTTGGGACAGGTTCGAACACTGAAGCTTTCTTT.

This chain uses TRBV28 with TRBJ2-5; 7 bases are shared with TRBD2. Germline V lookup: CDR1 MDHEN, CDR2 SYDVKM. Losses at the gene ends were 3 bases for V and 5 bases for J; bases not matched to a gene: 9. The CDR3 extends over 15 amino acids. CDR3 protein: CASSLAGRAGETQYF. CDR3 nucleotide sequence: TGTGCCAGCAGTTTGGCAGGGAGGGCGGGGGAGACCCAGTACTTC.

This rearrangement joins TRBV6-6 to TRBJ2-7; D gene uncertain. The CDR3 is 11 residues long. Germline CDR1 is MNHNY and CDR2 is SVGAGI (reference sequence). This CDR3 reads CASRTRYEQYF. As DNA, the CDR3 is TGTGCATCCAGAACGAGGTACGAGCAGTACTTC.

The rearrangement uses TRBV6-2 or TRBV6-3 and TRBJ1-2; D is perhaps TRBD1 (5 bases). This CDR3 is 14 amino acids long. The V end lost 1 base, the J end lost 5 bases, and 11 bases lay between the germline ends. Germline CDR1 is MNHEY and CDR2 is SVGEGT. CDR3 protein: CASSYLGPGYGYTF. The CDR3 nucleotides are TGTGCCAGCAGTTACTTGGGTCCAGGGTATGGCTACACCTTC.

This chain uses TRBV9 with TRBJ1-2; D is undetermined. This CDR3 spans 14 amino acids. V lost 4 bases, J lost 6 bases, and 16 bases lay in between. Germline V CDR1 and CDR2: SGDLS, YYNGEE. The CDR3 DNA follows: TGTGCCAGCAGCCCAAGTTCCCCAGGACATGGCTACACCTTC. It specifies CASSPSSPGHGYTF.

The rearrangement joins TRBV19 to TRBJ2-5; D may be TRBD2 (6 bases). V gave up 1 base and J gave up 2 bases, with 11 bases separating them. The CDR3 has 15 amino acids. Germline V CDR1 and CDR2: LNHDA, SQIVND (reference sequence). The CDR3 sequence is CASSIGLARQETQYF. In nucleotides, the CDR3 is TGTGCCAGTAGTATAGGCCTAGCGAGACAAGAGACCCAGTACTTC. The entire variable domain, with the rest obtained from reference TRBV19 and TRBJ2-5, is as follows: DGGITQSPKYLFRKEGQNVTLSCEQNLNHDAMYWYRQDPGQGLRLIYYSQIVNDFQKGDIAEGYSVSREKKESFPLTVTSAQKNPTAFYLCASSIGLARQETQYFGPGTRLLVL.

This clone was detected once. V and J are TRBV12-3 or TRBV12-4 and TRBJ2-7; the D gene is possibly TRBD2 (6 bases). The CDR3 has 13 residues. V lost 1 base to trimming and J lost 9 bases, with 13 bases between them. DNA for the CDR3: TGTGCCAGCAGTTTAGACGGGACTTTGACGCAGTACTTC. Amino acid sequence: CASSLDGTLTQYF.